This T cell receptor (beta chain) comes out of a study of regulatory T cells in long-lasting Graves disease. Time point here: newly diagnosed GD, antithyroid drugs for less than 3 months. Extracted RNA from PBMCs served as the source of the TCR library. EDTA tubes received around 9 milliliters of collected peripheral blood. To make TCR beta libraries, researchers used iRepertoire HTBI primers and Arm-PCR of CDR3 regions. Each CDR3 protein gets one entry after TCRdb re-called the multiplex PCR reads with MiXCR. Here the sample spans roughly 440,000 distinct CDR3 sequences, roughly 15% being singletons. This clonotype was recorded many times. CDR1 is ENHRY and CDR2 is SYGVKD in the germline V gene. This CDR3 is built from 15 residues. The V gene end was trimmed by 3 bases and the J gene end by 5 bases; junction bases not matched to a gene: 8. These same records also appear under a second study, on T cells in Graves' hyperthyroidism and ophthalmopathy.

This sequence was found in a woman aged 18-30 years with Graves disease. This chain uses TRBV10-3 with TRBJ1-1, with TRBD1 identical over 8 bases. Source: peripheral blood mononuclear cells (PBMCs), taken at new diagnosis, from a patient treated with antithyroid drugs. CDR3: CAISEGQGESTEAFF. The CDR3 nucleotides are TGTGCCATCAGTGAAGGACAGGGAGAAAGTACTGAAGCTTTCTTT.